The TCR beta chain described here comes from a study of control samples from healthy donors and cancer patients. J lost 5 bases, V lost 3 bases, and 6 bases had no gene match. The CDR3 runs 15 residues. Germline assignment: CDR1 KGHDR and CDR2 SFDVKD. This clone was detected once. Method: immunoSEQ multiplex PCR; TCRdb's copy keeps in-frame clones and lacks some. The sample contains 150,000 to 200,000 clones, about 91% of which appear only once. Sequenced material: blood. The rearrangement links TRBV24-1 to TRBJ2-3; TRBD2 agrees at 8 bases. The TCR comes from a woman in her thirties or forties in good health. The DNA of the CDR3 is TGTGCCACCAGTGATGCGCGGGGGGCCAAAGATACGCAGTATTTT. It translates to CATSDARGAKDTQYF.